This T cell receptor (beta chain) was documented in a study of radiation and T cells in renal cell carcinoma (dated by TCRdb to 2018 to 2021). As for the study more broadly: Samples were obtained from a clinical trial, in which 15 Gy stereotactic body radiation therapy was delivered to primary renal cell carcinomas and nephrectomy was performed 4 weeks later. A total of 4 million to 5 million unique CDR3 nucleotide sequences, encoding around 2.7 million unique CDR3 amino acid sequences, were found across all 50 or so samples. A total of roughly 53 samples underwent TCR beta sequencing, made up of approximately 26 tumors and roughly 27 peripheral blood samples. Overall results and qualifications from the work: Tracking of blood repertoire dynamics stopped at around 4 weeks after treatment, with no follow-up past that point. Because pretreatment tumor biopsies were not available, the study could not determine whether clonotypes were already present within the tumor at baseline. Because the trial had a single-armed design, the trial could not examine how radiation dose or scheduling affected the TCR repertoire. An increase in top tumor clonotypes in blood was observed from baseline to 2 weeks post-radiation, followed by contraction by 4 weeks, which was taken to suggest transient expansion of tumor-resident clones.

From the cysteine up to the phenylalanine, the CDR3 has a length of 13 residues. Of the read, only the CDR3 DNA is kept; its 39 bases are in frame from base 1. Trimming costs V 4 bases and J 6 bases, and their ends lie 11 bases apart. Reading the germline V gene gives CDR1 KGHSH and CDR2 LQKENI. The time point label on this specimen signifies: baseline pretreatment blood. Read against the paper, the sample's treatment or condition label means: 15 Gy SBRT to primary tumor, nephrectomy 4 weeks later. To follow tumor-enriched clonotypes, peripheral blood was collected serially from radiation-treated patients at baseline and again at 2 weeks and 4 weeks after SBRT. Every patient's renal cell carcinoma showed clear cell pathology. Genomic DNA for TCR sequencing was prepared using the QIAamp DNA Blood Mini Kit (Qiagen). Only samples passing all quality control checks were included in the analyses. Concerning this clone itself: Its antigen remains unidentified. The record has no base qualities; no much larger clone is one base away.

The immunoSEQ kit was used, according to the manufacturer's recommendations, to generate TCR beta libraries from genomic DNA. To prepare the libraries, a first multiplex PCR with proprietary primers was run, followed by a second PCR that added unique barcodes, and a bead cleanup was done after each round. Each sample batch included a kit-provided positive control reaction and a negative control reaction. The final libraries underwent checking on an Agilent 4200 TapeStation D1000 ScreenTape, volumetric pooling, and quantification by qPCR. Sequencing ran on an Illumina NextSeq500 with a MidOutput 150-cycle cartridge, using 156 Read1 and 15 Index1 cycles with kit custom primers. The pooled library was loaded at 0.9 to 1 pM with a roughly 22% PhiX control spike-in. Per the source publication's procedure: Vendor-processed data were analyzed in R, and a clonotype was defined as all T cells sharing the same CDR3 nucleotide sequence. In the clone abundance analyses, frequencies in each sample were normalized to that sample's 10,000 most abundant clones. Before analysis, public T cell clones were removed, and these numbered fewer than six per sample on average. A difference in abundance of at least 32-fold between compartments was used to define tumor-enriched and baseline blood-enriched clonotypes. A beta-binomial differential abundance model was used to identify clonotypes that expanded or contracted between blood time points. Tumor-blood repertoire similarity was measured with the Baroni-Urbani and Buser coefficient, and group comparisons used two-tailed Wilcoxon tests in R. Not all clones reach the TCRdb copy of this immuneACCESS table, which keeps in-frame sequences only. Checked studies attribute under half of the gap to unresolved V genes and leave the rest unexplained. V and J calls and clone size are as listed in that table; D and trimming were resolved from the DNA. This sample has some 110,000 clones in its table, and roughly 80% of those were observed once. The ten largest make up 3% of the sample.

The chain was built from TRBV18 and TRBJ2-3; tentative D gene TRBD1, with 5 bases matching. The TCR originated in a woman aged 60-75 years with renal cell carcinoma. This sample comprised blood, obtained from a patient whose treatment included radiotherapy and nephrectomy. DNA sequence: TGTGCCAGCTCACAGACAGACGCGGATACGCAGTATTTT. It encodes CASSQTDADTQYF.